This T cell receptor beta chain originates from a study of cytomegalovirus exposure and HLA in healthy donors. About this clone itself: Its antigen is not identified.

Germline-derived CDR1 and CDR2 are SGHNT and YYREEE (reference sequence). The CDR3 is 14 residues long. Trimming took 4 bases from V and 5 from J, leaving 12 bases between them. Profiled with immunoSEQ multiplex PCR; TCRdb holds only in-frame clones, not every one. The sample includes some 150,000 clones, approximately 90% seen only once; the top ten take about 0.7%. Study-level findings and limits: For cytomegalovirus status, the classifier reportedly gave diagnoses with high specificity and sensitivity.

The material sequenced was PBMCs. This rearrangement joins TRBV5-4 to TRBJ1-4, with D perhaps matching TRBD1 (6 bases). This receptor was obtained from a man between 18 and 35 years old in good health and CMV-seronegative. Here the CDR3 DNA reads TGTGCCAGCAGCACGTGGACAGAAAATGAAAAACTGTTTTTT. It is translated as CASSTWTENEKLFF.